The 20 T cell receptor beta chains listed next were all sequenced from one sample in a study of T cells in Graves' hyperthyroidism and ophthalmopathy. Researchers took RNA transcripts and amplified the TCR beta CDR3 regions from them. With the HTBI primer set, the TCR CDR3 went through a first round of RT-PCR. A single record per CDR3 protein comes from TCRdb applying MiXCR to the multiplex PCR reads. The table includes 600,000 or so distinct CDR3 sequences, just over 45% detected once. Sample: peripheral blood or thyroid tissue (not recorded which). Receptor source: a woman aged 18 to 35 with Graves' hyperthyroidism.

The chain is built from TRBV2 and TRBJ2-7; no definite D call. Trimming stripped 5 bases from V and 3 bases from J, with 11 bases between. The CDR3 totals 13 residues. CDR1 is SNHLY and CDR2 is FYNNEI in the germline V gene. Written as DNA, the CDR3 is TGTGCCAGCAGTTTATCAGTCCACTACGAGCAGTACTTC. It translates to CASSLSVHYEQYF.

This chain links TRBV7-2 with TRBJ2-5; D perhaps matches TRBD2 (6 bases). Trimming removed 1 base at V and 11 bases at J, with 23 bases between. Germline CDR1 is SGHTA and CDR2 is FQGNSA. This CDR3 is 16 amino acids long. CDR3 amino acids: CASSLEGLGWSHEQYF. Written as DNA, the CDR3 is TGTGCCAGCAGCTTAGAGGGACTTGGCTGGTCCCATGAGCAGTACTTC.

This clonotype appeared many times. This sequence joins TRBV2 and TRBJ1-5; perhaps TRBD1 as D (5 bases). Germline CDR1 is SNHLY and CDR2 is FYNNEI. The V end was cut by 7 bases, the J end by 6 bases, with 13 bases between. The CDR3 loop spans 13 amino acids. In DNA form, the CDR3 reads TGTGCCAGCACCAGGGACGTGGGTCAGCCCCAGCATTTT. Amino acid sequence: CASTRDVGQPQHF.

There are a few counts of this clonotype. The gene calls are TRBV24-1 and TRBJ1-2; D uncertain. The ends were cut back, 11 bases at V and 6 bases at J, with 21 bases in the middle. CDR3 size: 14 residues. Germline loops: CDR1 KGHDR, CDR2 SFDVKD. The CDR3 bases are TGTGCCAGCTCACCATTGGGTCCGCGGGATGGCTACACCTTC. Translated: CASSPLGPRDGYTF.

There are many counts of this clonotype. The rearrangement uses TRBV2 and TRBJ1-2, with 8 bases identical to TRBD1. Germline CDR1 is SNHLY and CDR2 is FYNNEI. The CDR3 contains 14 residues. With V trimmed by 5 bases and J by 2 bases, 4 bases remained unmatched. CDR3: CASSTNRGNYGYTF. DNA of the CDR3: TGTGCCAGCAGTACGAACAGGGGGAACTATGGCTACACCTTC.

The chain is built from TRBV7-9 and TRBJ2-3, with 7 nucleotides matching TRBD1. The V gene end was trimmed by 5 bases and the J gene end by 1 base; junction bases not matched to a gene: 3. CDR1 is SEHNR, CDR2 FQNEAQ, per germline (reference sequence). This CDR3 is built from 14 residues. CDR3 amino acids: CASSRGQGTDTQYF. The CDR3 coding sequence is TGTGCCAGCAGCCGCGGACAGGGCACAGATACGCAGTATTTT.

As DNA, the CDR3 is TGCAGTGCTAGAGATGGGGAAGTCTACGAGCAGTACTTC. Translation: CSARDGEVYEQYF. The chain carries TRBV20-1 and TRBJ2-7; no definite D call. V lost 0 bases and J lost 3, with 9 bases in between. Germline V gene data show CDR1 as DFQATT and CDR2 as SNEGSKA (reference sequence). This CDR3 spans 13 amino acids.

V and J are TRBV20-1 and TRBJ1-4; possibly TRBD1 for D (5 bases). The CDR3 has 13 residues. With 5 bases removed from V and 4 bases from J, the gap between germline ends came to 11 bases. Germline lookup yields CDR1 DFQATT and CDR2 SNEGSKA (reference sequence). The CDR3 spells CSAQRGNNEKLFF. CDR3 coding DNA: TGCAGTGCTCAACGGGGGAATAATGAAAAACTGTTTTTT.

The chain links TRBV4-1 to TRBJ1-5; TRBD1 agrees at 8 bases. V trimming: 1 base; J trimming: 7 bases; junction bases outside the gene matches: 9. CDR1 and CDR2 (germline): MGHRA, YSYEKL. This CDR3 has 16 amino acids. The CDR3 nucleotides are TGCGCCAGCAGCCAAGGGCTGACAGGGGTTCGGCAGCCCCAGCATTTT. Translating gives CASSQGLTGVRQPQHF.

With regard to this clonotype: This may stem from a read error, because a much larger clone lies one nucleotide away. The gene calls are TRBV2 and TRBJ2-5; 9 bases align to TRBD1. Germline V gene sequence: CDR1 SNHLY, CDR2 FYNNEI. The junction had 8 bases not matched to a gene; V was cut back by 5 bases and J by 4 bases. The CDR3 consists of 15 residues. CDR3 sequence reads: CASSQTGQGSETQYF. The CDR3 DNA is TGTGCCAGCAGTCAGACGGGACAGGGATCAGAGACCCAGTACTTC. The full variable domain, its missing parts supplied by reference TRBV2 and TRBJ2-5, is EPEVTQTPSHQVTQMGQEVILRCVPISNHLYFYWYRQILGQKVEFLVSFYNNEISEKSEIFDDQFSVERPDGSNFTLKIRSTKLEDSAMYFCASSQTGQGSETQYFGPGTRLLVL.

The V call is TRBV9, the J call TRBJ1-2, with 10 bases lining up with TRBD1. From germline, CDR1 is SGDLS and CDR2 YYNGEE. The CDR3 contains 13 residues. Unmatched junction bases numbered 4, after V lost 3 bases and J lost 8 bases. As DNA, the CDR3 is TGTGCCAGCAGCGCCGGGACAGGGGAAGGCTACACCTTC. As protein: CASSAGTGEGYTF.

This clonotype was seen more than once but under ten times. The chain joins TRBV7-9 to TRBJ1-1, with no clear D. Germline V gene lookup returns CDR1 SEHNR and CDR2 FQNEAQ (reference sequence). The germline V and J ends were trimmed by 5 bases and 0 bases, with 16 bases remaining between them. This CDR3 has 16 residues. CDR3 residues: CASSQDGGALNTEAFF. CDR3 nucleotide sequence: TGTGCCAGCAGCCAAGATGGCGGCGCTTTGAACACTGAAGCTTTCTTT.

Of note for this clonotype: A much larger clone lies one base from this, so it may be a read error. The chain uses TRBV7-4 and TRBJ1-1; no firm D call. The CDR3 extends over 13 amino acids. Germline V gives CDR1 SGHVT, CDR2 SQSDAQ. The V end was cut by 4 bases, the J end by 9 bases, with 15 bases between. The CDR3, as DNA: TGTGCCAGCAGCTGGTCATTTCCCCCGCAAGCTTTCTTT. Its protein is CASSWSFPPQAFF. The entire variable domain, with the rest obtained from reference TRBV7-4 and TRBJ1-1, is as follows: GAGVSQSPRYKVAKRGRDVALRCDSISGHVTLYWYRQTLGQGSEVLTYSQSDAQRDKSGRPSGRFSAERPERSVSTLKIQRTEQGDSAVYLCASSWSFPPQAFFGQGTRLTVV.

Only a few counts were recorded for this clonotype. The CDR3 spells CASSEGSGLAFYEQYF. The CDR3 nucleotides are TGTGCCAGCAGCGAGGGCTCGGGACTAGCGTTTTACGAGCAGTACTTC. The chain carries TRBV7-2 and TRBJ2-7, with 10 bases matching TRBD2. CDR1 is SGHTA, CDR2 FQGNSA, per germline. This CDR3 is 16 amino acids long. The J segment lost 4 bases and the V segment lost 5 bases, leaving 11 bases of the junction unmatched.

A single count supports this clonotype. Here the CDR3 reads CAISIQGAQETQYF. The CDR3 coding sequence is TGTGCCATCAGCATCCAGGGGGCCCAAGAGACCCAGTACTTC. This chain connects TRBV10-3 to TRBJ2-5; 8 bases are shared with TRBD1. The CDR3 loop spans 14 amino acids. Germline values: CDR1 ENHRY, CDR2 SYGVKD. V trimming: 6 bases; J trimming: 1 base; junction bases outside the gene matches: 4.

In this sample, this clonotype turned up many times. J is TRBJ1-5 and V is TRBV10-3; a possible D gene is TRBD1 (5 bases). The germline V gene encodes CDR1 ENHRY and CDR2 SYGVKD. V was pared by 3 bases and J by 2 bases, with 11 bases between. This CDR3 region has 15 residues. The CDR3 loop reads CAISERGIGNQPQHF. As DNA, the CDR3 is TGTGCCATCAGTGAACGGGGGATCGGCAATCAGCCCCAGCATTTT.

The V call is TRBV7-9, the J call TRBJ2-5; D might be TRBD2 (6 bases). Trimming cost V 8 bases and J 5 bases, with 12 bases left between them. CDR1 and CDR2 (germline): SEHNR, FQNEAQ (reference sequence). This CDR3 has 12 amino acids. The CDR3 reads CASGRSGETQYF. CDR3 bases: TGTGCCAGCGGGAGGTCGGGCGAGACCCAGTACTTC.

The chain recombines TRBV6-4 with TRBJ2-6; D might be TRBD1 (6 bases). Germline V CDR1 and CDR2: MRHNA, SNTAGT. The germline V and J ends were trimmed by 2 bases and 4 bases, with 12 bases remaining between them. This CDR3 is built from 16 residues. CDR3 bases: TGTGCCAGCAGTGACCCCGGGACAAGAGGGGCCAACGTCCTGACTTTC. It yields the protein CASSDPGTRGANVLTF.

This clonotype was detected once. The rearrangement uses TRBV29-1 and TRBJ2-5; 10 bases map to TRBD1. V dropped 8 bases and J dropped 5; count of bases not matched to a gene: 17. The germline CDR1 and CDR2 sequences are SQVTM and ANQGSEA. The CDR3 is 16 amino acids. The CDR3 spells CSTLSGTGDRGETQYF. The CDR3 bases are TGCAGCACCTTATCGGGGACAGGGGATCGGGGGGAGACCCAGTACTTC.

The V and J genes are TRBV19 and TRBJ2-5; 12 bases are a match to TRBD2. V lost 5 bases and J lost 2; bases outside the gene matches: 6. The CDR3 length is 16 residues. Germline CDR1 LNHDA, CDR2 SQIVND (reference sequence). The CDR3 region is CASSSGLAGLQETQYF. The CDR3 region has the DNA TGTGCCAGTAGTTCCGGACTAGCGGGGCTACAAGAGACCCAGTACTTC.